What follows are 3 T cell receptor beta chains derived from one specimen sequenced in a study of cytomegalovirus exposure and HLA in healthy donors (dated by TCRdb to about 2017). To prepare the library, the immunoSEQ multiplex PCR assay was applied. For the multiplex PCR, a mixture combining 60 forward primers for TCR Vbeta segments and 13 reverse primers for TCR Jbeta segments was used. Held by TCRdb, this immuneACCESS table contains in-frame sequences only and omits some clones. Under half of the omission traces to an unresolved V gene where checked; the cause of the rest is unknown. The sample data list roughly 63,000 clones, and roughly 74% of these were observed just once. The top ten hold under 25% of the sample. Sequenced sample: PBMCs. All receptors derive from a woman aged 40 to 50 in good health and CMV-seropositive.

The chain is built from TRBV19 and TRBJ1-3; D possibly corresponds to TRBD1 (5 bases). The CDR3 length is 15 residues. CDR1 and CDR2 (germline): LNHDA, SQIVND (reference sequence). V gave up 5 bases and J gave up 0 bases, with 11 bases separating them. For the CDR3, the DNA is TGTGCCAGTAGTCCCAGGGAAGCCTCTGGAAACACCATATATTTT. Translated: CASSPREASGNTIYF. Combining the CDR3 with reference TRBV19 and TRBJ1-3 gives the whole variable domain DGGITQSPKYLFRKEGQNVTLSCEQNLNHDAMYWYRQDPGQGLRLIYYSQIVNDFQKGDIAEGYSVSREKKESFPLTVTSAQKNPTAFYLCASSPREASGNTIYFGEGSWLTVV.

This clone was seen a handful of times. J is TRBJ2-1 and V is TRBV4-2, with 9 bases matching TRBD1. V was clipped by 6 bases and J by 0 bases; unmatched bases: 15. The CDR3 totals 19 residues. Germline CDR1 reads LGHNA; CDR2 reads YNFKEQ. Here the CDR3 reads CASSYEGQGDLSSYNEQFF. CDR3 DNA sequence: TGTGCCAGCAGTTACGAGGGACAGGGAGACCTTAGCTCCTACAATGAGCAGTTCTTC.

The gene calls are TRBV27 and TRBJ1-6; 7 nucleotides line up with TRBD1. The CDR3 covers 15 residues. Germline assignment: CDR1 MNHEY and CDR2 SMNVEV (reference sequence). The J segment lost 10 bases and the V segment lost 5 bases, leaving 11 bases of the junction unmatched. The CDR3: CASSEDRLGWSPLHF. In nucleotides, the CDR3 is TGTGCCAGCAGTGAGGACAGGCTTGGCTGGTCACCCCTCCACTTT.